This T cell receptor beta chain was identified during a study of T cells in women clearing cervical HPV infection. Study-wide findings and caveats: Unknown T-cell numbers per sample may underlie the richness differences. Controls had more TRBV6-7 (approximately 0.15%) than cases (approximately 0.11%).

Each participant carried one incident cervical HPV16 infection only. Sequencing used immunoSEQ multiplex PCR; TCRdb keeps in-frame clones, though not all of them. Its listing shows 35,000 to 45,000 clones. On this clone itself: Its specificity is not known. The read ends 3 residues early relative to the CDR3; the germline J gene fills the gap.

Germline values: CDR1 SGHTA, CDR2 FQGNSA. This CDR3 region has 13 residues. The TCR sequence derives from a woman aged 18 to 75 with a cervical HPV16 infection that either progressed to CIN3+ or cleared (not recorded which). The rearrangement joins TRBV7-2 to TRBJ2-3; D ambiguous. Material: blood buffy coat. Partial CDR3 DNA: TGTGCCAGCAGCTTAGGAGCAGGAGAGACG. Protein product: CASSLGAGET. The whole CDR3 reads CASSLGAGETQYF.